The source of this T cell receptor (beta chain) is a study of cytotoxic CD8 clonotypes in ibrutinib-treated CLL. Depth targeted 1 in 200,000 to 1 in 1 million T cells, averaging around 9.5x coverage per clonotype. Sequencing was performed with immunoSEQ multiplex PCR; in TCRdb, only in-frame clones are kept and a portion is missing. The table includes 150,000 to 250,000 clones, over 60% detected once. Study-level findings and limits: Baseline clonality, higher than in age-matched healthy donors, tracked circulating CD8+ T-cell counts.

The V and J ends lost 7 bases and 1 base respectively, with 8 bases between them. The germline V gene encodes CDR1 SQVTM and CDR2 ANQGSEA. The CDR3 spans 12 residues. This clone has only a few counts. Its antigen remains unidentified. The chain couples TRBV29-1 to TRBJ1-5, with D perhaps TRBD1 (5 bases). This sequence was found in a human donor with chronic lymphocytic leukemia. The starting material was PBMCs, obtained after 24 months of ibrutinib treatment. The CDR3 nucleotides read TGCAGCGCCAAGGGGAGCAATCAGCCCCAGCATTTT. Amino acid sequence: CSAKGSNQPQHF.